The 10 T cell receptor beta chains listed next were all sequenced from one sample in a study of blood T cell repertoires in COVID-19. TCRdb's table, derived via immunoSEQ multiplex PCR, lists solely in-frame clones and lacks some. The table has some 180,000 clones, 75% to 90% seen once. Source material: peripheral blood. These receptors were collected from a man aged 55 to 70 with acute or convalescent COVID-19.

The chain employs TRBV5-1 and TRBJ1-5; 8 bases align to TRBD1. V dropped 3 bases and J dropped 0; count of bases not matched to a gene: 20. The germline CDR1 and CDR2 sequences are SGHRS and YFSETQ. The CDR3 has 21 amino acids. The CDR3 nucleotides are TGCGCCAGCAGCTCTAACCGGACAGGGATTTTTCCCCAATGTAGCAATCAGCCCCAGCATTTT. This codes for CASSSNRTGIFPQCSNQPQHF.

This sequence joins TRBV7-3 and TRBJ2-6, with D maybe TRBD2 (5 bases). Trimming removed 4 bases from V and 0 bases from J, with 10 bases in between. Germline CDR1 and CDR2: SGHTA and FQGTGA. This CDR3 comprises 16 residues. The CDR3 nucleotides read TGTGCCAGCAGCTCAAACCGGGGCTCTGGGGCCAACGTCCTGACTTTC. It specifies CASSSNRGSGANVLTF.

The chain has TRBV11-2 and TRBJ2-1; 8 nucleotides line up with TRBD2. The germline V gene encodes CDR1 SGHAT and CDR2 FQNNGV. V trimming: 2 bases; J trimming: 7 bases; junction bases outside the gene matches: 16. This CDR3 is built from 18 residues. CDR3 DNA: TGTGCCAGCAGCTTATTTAGCGGGGCGGGAGTCCGATGGAATGAGCAGTTCTTC. Protein: CASSLFSGAGVRWNEQFF.

The chain carries TRBV5-1 and TRBJ2-5, with 9 bases identical to TRBD1. Germline assignment: CDR1 SGHRS and CDR2 YFSETQ. This CDR3 is built from 14 residues. The V gene end was trimmed by 2 bases and the J gene end by 2 bases; junction bases not matched to a gene: 1. The CDR3 DNA follows: TGCGCCAGCAGCTTCGGACAGGGGCAAGAGACCCAGTACTTC. Its translation: CASSFGQGQETQYF.

The rearrangement links TRBV19 to TRBJ2-3; TRBD2 matches 13 bases. This CDR3 spans 14 amino acids. V trimming: 5 bases; J trimming: 9 bases; junction bases outside the gene matches: 5. Germline CDR1 and CDR2: LNHDA and SQIVND (reference sequence). The CDR3 sequence is CASSEGLAGMTQYF. The CDR3 coding sequence is TGTGCCAGTAGTGAGGGACTAGCGGGGATGACGCAGTATTTT.

The count of this clone is one. J is TRBJ2-3 and V is TRBV9; 9 nucleotides align to TRBD2. The CDR3 has 16 amino acids. Trimming took 2 bases from V and 7 from J; bases not matched to a gene: 11. The V gene's germline CDR1 is SGDLS and CDR2 YYNGEE. Written as DNA, the CDR3 is TGTGCCAGCAGCGTCTTAGCGGGGGTCGCGGGGAATACGCAGTATTTT. Translated, it gives CASSVLAGVAGNTQYF. Variable domain in full (rest from reference TRBV9 and TRBJ2-3): DSGVTQTPKHLITATGQRVTLRCSPRSGDLSVYWYQQSLDQGLQFLIQYYNGEERAKGNILERFSAQQFPDLHSELNLSSLELGDSALYFCASSVLAGVAGNTQYFGPGTRLTVL.

V is TRBV24-1 and J is TRBJ1-5, with a tentative D call TRBD1 (6 bases). V was trimmed by 3 bases and J by 0 bases, leaving 14 bases between them. CDR3 length equals 17 residues. The germline V gene encodes CDR1 KGHDR and CDR2 SFDVKD. CDR3 nucleotide sequence: TGTGCCACCAGTGATGCGACCCAGGGGTATAGCAATCAGCCCCAGCATTTT. Its translation: CATSDATQGYSNQPQHF.

The chain uses TRBV3-1 (or the pseudogene TRBV3-2) and TRBJ2-2, with 7 bases that match TRBD2. Trimming at V came to 2 bases and at J to 6 bases, leaving 6 bases not matched to a gene. The germline V gene has CDR1 LGHDT and CDR2 YNNKEL (reference sequence). This CDR3 comprises 15 residues. The CDR3 nucleotides are TGTGCCAGCAGCCAAAGGACTAGGGGCTCCGGGGAGCTGTTTTTT. As protein: CASSQRTRGSGELFF.

V gene TRBV2 combines with J gene TRBJ1-2; TRBD1 is a possible D gene (5 bases). Trimming removed 6 bases from V and 4 bases from J, with 12 bases in between. This CDR3 spans 13 amino acids. Germline V lookup: CDR1 SNHLY, CDR2 FYNNEI. CDR3 DNA: TGTGCCAGCAGGGTACAGGAAGGCTATGGCTACACCTTC. It specifies CASRVQEGYGYTF.

The chain uses TRBV28 and TRBJ2-1; 8 bases fit TRBD2. The V segment lost 7 bases and the J segment 1 base; nucleotides outside the gene matches: 3. CDR3 length: 14 amino acids. The germline gives CDR1 MDHEN, CDR2 SYDVKM. CDR3 in DNA: TGTGCCAGCAAGGCTAGCGGGTCCTACAATGAGCAGTTCTTC. Protein product: CASKASGSYNEQFF.